Shown below are 23 T cell receptor beta chains from a single sample sequenced in a study of blood T cells in healthy people across ages. Alongside a J-beta primer mix, a sample-barcoded 5' primer served in a second PCR lasting about 6 to 11 cycles. TCRdb re-analysed the 5' RACE reads in MiXCR, keeping a single row per CDR3 protein. Of about 750,000 distinct CDR3 sequences listed, around half are singletons. Sequencing was performed on blood. The receptor source for this set is a man aged 80 or over in good health.

This chain uses TRBV5-1 with TRBJ2-1; D perhaps matches TRBD1 (6 bases). V lost 7 bases, J lost 1 base, and 15 bases lay in between. The CDR3 is 15 residues long. Germline V gene lookup returns CDR1 SGHRS and CDR2 YFSETQ. The CDR3 DNA sequence: TGCGCCAGCTACCGAGAGGACAGTTCCTACAATGAGCAGTTCTTC. Protein sequence: CASYREDSSYNEQFF.

The chain links TRBV28 to TRBJ2-5, with D hard to call. Trimming shortened V by 1 base and J by 1 base, and 10 bases separated the two germline ends. There are 15 residues in the CDR3. The germline V gene has CDR1 MDHEN and CDR2 SYDVKM. The CDR3 DNA follows: TGTGCCAGCAGTTTATCCCTTCAGCCCCAAGAGACCCAGTACTTC. The encoded protein is CASSLSLQPQETQYF. The full variable domain, its missing parts supplied by reference TRBV28 and TRBJ2-5, is DVKVTQSSRYLVKRTGEKVFLECVQDMDHENMFWYRQDPGLGLRLIYFSYDVKMKEKGDIPEGYSVSREKKERFSLILESASTNQTSMYLCASSLSLQPQETQYFGPGTRLLVL.

This clonotype was observed a few times. V gene TRBV6-2 or TRBV6-3 combines with J gene TRBJ2-1, with 14 positions matching TRBD2. With 8 bases clipped from V and 8 bases from J, the junction kept 8 bases outside the gene matches. Germline CDR1 and CDR2: MNHEY and SVGEGT. CDR3 length equals 15 residues. The CDR3 bases are TGTGCCAGCTGCAGAGTGGGACTAGCGGGAGATGAGCAGTTCTTC. Translating it yields CASCRVGLAGDEQFF.

The gene calls are TRBV7-8 and TRBJ2-1; the D call may be TRBD1 or TRBD2 (5 bases each). CDR3 length: 15 amino acids. The V end was cut by 2 bases, the J end by 6 bases, with 14 bases between. CDR1 is SGHVS and CDR2 is FQNEAQ in the germline V gene. CDR3 coding DNA: TGTGCCAGCAGCTTACGGGACGCCTCTGGCAATGAGCAGTTCTTC. Protein: CASSLRDASGNEQFF.

The chain employs TRBV7-9 and TRBJ1-2, with D maybe TRBD1 (5 bases). CDR1 and CDR2 (germline): SEHNR, FQNEAQ (reference sequence). The CDR3 is 16 amino acids. The germline V and J ends were trimmed by 5 bases and 0 bases, with 16 bases remaining between them. The CDR3 DNA follows: TGTGCCAGCAGCCGGAGTGGGGGGTCCCCTAACTATGGCTACACCTTC. Translated, it gives CASSRSGGSPNYGYTF.

This clonotype was detected a few times. V is TRBV27 and J is TRBJ1-2, with 9 bases matching TRBD1. Losses at the gene ends were 6 bases for V and 2 bases for J; bases not matched to a gene: 1. In germline, CDR1 is MNHEY, CDR2 SMNVEV (reference sequence). The CDR3 is 13 residues long. The chain's CDR3 is CASRGQGNYGYTF. DNA for the CDR3: TGTGCCAGCAGGGGACAGGGCAACTATGGCTACACCTTC.

This chain links TRBV5-1 with TRBJ2-1; 13 bases map to TRBD2. V was clipped by 1 base and J by 8 bases; unmatched bases: 18. Looked up from germline, CDR1 is SGHRS and CDR2 is YFSETQ. The CDR3 length is 20 residues. In DNA, the CDR3 is TGCGCCAGCAGCTTGAATCGCGGGGAGGGACTAGCGGGGTACTGGGATGAGCAGTTCTTC. Its translation: CASSLNRGEGLAGYWDEQFF. The whole variable domain, remainder taken from reference TRBV5-1 and TRBJ2-1, is KAGVTQTPRYLIKTRGQQVTLSCSPISGHRSVSWYQQTPGQGLQFLFEYFSETQRNKGNFPGRFSGRQFSNSRSEMNVSTLELGDSALYLCASSLNRGEGLAGYWDEQFFGPGTRLTVL.

This clonotype occurred a few times. The chain joins TRBV14 to TRBJ2-7, with 12 nucleotides matching TRBD2. Germline CDR1 and CDR2: SGHDN and FVKESK. The CDR3 length is 15 residues. Trimming removed 1 base from V and 5 bases from J; junction bases left unmatched: 3. CDR3 amino acids: CASSQGLAGVHEQYF. The CDR3 DNA reads as TGTGCCAGCAGCCAAGGACTAGCGGGAGTCCACGAGCAGTACTTC. The full variable domain, completed using reference TRBV14 and TRBJ2-7, is EAGVTQFPSHSVIEKGQTVTLRCDPISGHDNLYWYRRVMGKEIKFLLHFVKESKQDESGMPNNRFLAERTGGTYSTLKVQPAELEDSGVYFCASSQGLAGVHEQYFGPGTRLTVT.

The genes are TRBV5-6 and TRBJ2-5; 7 bases fit TRBD1. The DNA end favors TRBJ2-7, so the J call may be wrong. CDR3 length: 14 residues. Germline V gene sequence: CDR1 SGHDT, CDR2 YYEEEE. The CDR3 DNA follows: TGTGCCAGCAGCTCCCGACAGGGAACCGGCGAGCAGTACTTC. The encoded protein is CASSSRQGTGEQYF.

The chain carries TRBV6-5 and TRBJ2-7; no definite D call. V was cut by 2 bases and J by 0 bases, with 8 bases left in between. Germline V gene sequence: CDR1 MNHEY, CDR2 SVGAGI. The CDR3 runs 14 residues. The CDR3 is CASSYELRSYEQYF. The CDR3 DNA sequence: TGTGCCAGCAGTTACGAACTGCGCTCCTACGAGCAGTACTTC.

The chain is built from TRBV5-1 and TRBJ1-4, with D maybe TRBD1 (5 bases). The germline V gene encodes CDR1 SGHRS and CDR2 YFSETQ. V was clipped by 0 bases and J by 10 bases, with 16 bases between them. This CDR3 is 15 amino acids long. The CDR3 here is CASSLEGLAGGKLFF. CDR3 nucleotides: TGCGCCAGCAGCTTGGAGGGCCTCGCTGGGGGAAAACTGTTTTTT.

This chain uses TRBV27 with TRBJ2-1; TRBD1 matches at 10 bases. V lost 5 bases to trimming and J lost 3 bases; unmatched junction nucleotides: 4. CDR1 is MNHEY, CDR2 SMNVEV, per germline (reference sequence). The CDR3 is 15 amino acids. The CDR3, as DNA: TGTGCCAGCAGTGCCCGGACAGGGGGCTACAATGAGCAGTTCTTC. This sequence encodes CASSARTGGYNEQFF.

The chain combines TRBV7-2 with TRBJ2-1; 12 nucleotides align to TRBD2. The CDR3 has 15 amino acids. Germline V gene sequence: CDR1 SGHTA, CDR2 FQGNSA. The J segment lost 7 bases and the V segment lost 3 bases, leaving 4 bases of the junction unmatched. DNA of the CDR3: TGTGCCAGCAGCTTGACTAGCGGGAGTATGAATGAGCAGTTCTTC. Amino acids: CASSLTSGSMNEQFF.

The V call is TRBV11-1, the J call TRBJ2-7; 14 bases are a match to TRBD2. Gene TRBJ2-5 matches the end of the DNA better, so the J call may be wrong. This CDR3 region has 16 residues. Germline V gene sequence: CDR1 SGHAT, CDR2 FQDESV (reference sequence). This CDR3 reads CASSIGTSGRGKTQYF. DNA of the CDR3: TGTGCCAGCAGCATCGGGACTAGCGGGAGAGGGAAGACCCAGTACTTC.

The V call is TRBV20-1, the J call TRBJ2-4; D possibly corresponds to TRBD1 (6 bases). Judging by the DNA end, TRBJ2-7 fits better; the J call may be wrong. The CDR3 sequence is 14 residues long. Germline loops: CDR1 DFQATT, CDR2 SNEGSKA (reference sequence). CDR3 sequence reads: CSARTRRTAYEQYF. CDR3 in DNA: TGCAGTGCTAGAACCCGCCGGACAGCGTACGAGCAGTACTTC.

The chain carries TRBV3-1 and TRBJ2-1; D ambiguous. V was pared by 4 bases and J by 2 bases, with 12 bases between. CDR1 and CDR2 from the germline V gene are LGHDT and YNNKEL (reference sequence). The CDR3 sequence is 15 residues long. The CDR3 protein is CASSPFQSTYNEQFF. CDR3 in DNA: TGTGCCAGCAGCCCCTTCCAGTCGACCTACAATGAGCAGTTCTTC.

This rearrangement joins TRBV12-3 or TRBV12-4 to TRBJ1-2; D unresolved. This CDR3 comprises 13 residues. V lost 1 base and J lost 4, with 7 bases in between. The CDR3 loop is CASSLDGPYGYTF. For the CDR3, the DNA is TGTGCCAGCAGTTTAGATGGCCCCTATGGCTACACCTTC.

This clonotype appeared a few times. The chain recombines TRBV29-1 with TRBJ2-1; no firm D call. V was cut by 7 bases and J by 2 bases, with 15 bases left in between. The CDR3 length is 14 residues. CDR1 is SQVTM and CDR2 is ANQGSEA in the germline V gene. The DNA of the CDR3 is TGCAGCGGTGGACCTAAGGGCGCCTACAATGAGCAGTTCTTC. Protein: CSGGPKGAYNEQFF.

The chain couples TRBV20-1 to TRBJ1-1, with 8 bases that match TRBD1. The V gene's germline CDR1 is DFQATT and CDR2 SNEGSKA (reference sequence). The V segment lost 4 bases and the J segment 1 base; nucleotides outside the gene matches: 8. This CDR3 is 15 amino acids long. The CDR3 DNA reads TGCAGTGCTATAGACAGGGGCCCAACGAACACTGAAGCTTTCTTT. It is translated as CSAIDRGPTNTEAFF.

Regarding this clonotype: It may be a read error: a sequence one base away is much more abundant. The chain has TRBV4-2 and TRBJ2-5; the match to TRBD1 covers 8 bases. The J segment lost 11 bases and the V segment lost 4 bases, leaving 12 bases of the junction unmatched. The CDR3 extends over 14 amino acids. The germline gives CDR1 LGHNA, CDR2 YNFKEQ. The CDR3 DNA is TGTGCCAGCAGCCGTGGACAGGGAAACAATGAGCAGTACTTC. This codes for CASSRGQGNNEQYF.

V and J are TRBV11-2 and TRBJ2-7; 10 bases are shared with TRBD2. The germline gives CDR1 SGHAT, CDR2 FQNNGV. V shed 5 bases, J shed 3 bases, and the junction held 7 bases outside the gene matches. The CDR3 sequence is 15 residues long. CDR3 sequence (DNA): TGTGCCAGCAGCCCGGCTGGGACTAGCGTCTACGAGCAGTACTTC. Protein sequence: CASSPAGTSVYEQYF.

This clonotype was picked up a small number of times. This chain uses TRBV6-1 with TRBJ2-6; D unclear. Germline lookup yields CDR1 MNHNS and CDR2 SASEGT. V was cut by 11 bases and J by 0 bases, with 20 bases left in between. The CDR3 is made up of 17 amino acids. This CDR3 reads CASGRATTNSGANVLTF. For the CDR3, the DNA is TGTGCCTCGGGCCGAGCAACCACCAACTCTGGGGCCAACGTCCTGACTTTC.

This clonotype occurred many times. The chain employs TRBV25-1 and TRBJ2-1; possible D gene TRBD2, 6 bases. The V gene's germline CDR1 is MGHDK and CDR2 SYGVNS. Trimming cost V 1 base and J 3 bases, with 22 bases left between them. The CDR3 is made up of 19 amino acids. CDR3 DNA sequence: TGTGCCAGCAGTGAATCCTCCCTGGTGACTAGAAGATTCTACAATGAGCAGTTCTTC. Translated: CASSESSLVTRRFYNEQFF.